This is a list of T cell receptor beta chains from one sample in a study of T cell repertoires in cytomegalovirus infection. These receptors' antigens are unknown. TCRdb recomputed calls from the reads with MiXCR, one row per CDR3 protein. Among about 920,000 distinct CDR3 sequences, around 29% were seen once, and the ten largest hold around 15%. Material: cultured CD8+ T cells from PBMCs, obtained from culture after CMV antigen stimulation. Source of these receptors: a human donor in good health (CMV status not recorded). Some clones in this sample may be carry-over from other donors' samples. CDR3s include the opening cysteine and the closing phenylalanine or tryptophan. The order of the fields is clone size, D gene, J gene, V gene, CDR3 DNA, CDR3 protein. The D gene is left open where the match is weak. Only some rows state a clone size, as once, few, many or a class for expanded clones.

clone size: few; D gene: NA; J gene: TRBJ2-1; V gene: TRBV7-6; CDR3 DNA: TGTGCCAGCAGCTTAGCGCACAGACGCTTCGGCAATGAGCAGTTCTTC; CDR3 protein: CASSLAHRRFGNEQFF
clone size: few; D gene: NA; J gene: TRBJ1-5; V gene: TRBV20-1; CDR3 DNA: TGCAGTGCGCCCTCAGGGCAGGGTAACCGTTATAGCAATCAGCCCCAGCATTTT; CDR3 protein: CSAPSGQGNRYSNQPQHF
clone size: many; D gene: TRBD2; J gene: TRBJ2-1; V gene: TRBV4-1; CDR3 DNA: TGCGCCAGCAGCCAAGTGTCTCTAGCGGGGGGGTTCACCTACAATGAGCAGTTCTTC; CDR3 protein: CASSQVSLAGGFTYNEQFF
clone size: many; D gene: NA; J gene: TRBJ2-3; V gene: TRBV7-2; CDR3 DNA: TGTGCCAGCTGGGTTGGAGATACGCAGTATTTT; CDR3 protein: CASWVGDTQYF
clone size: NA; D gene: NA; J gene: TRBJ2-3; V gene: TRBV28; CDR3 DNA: TGTGCCAGCAGTTTAGGCCCGGAGGATACGCAGTATTTT; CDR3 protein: CASSLGPEDTQYF
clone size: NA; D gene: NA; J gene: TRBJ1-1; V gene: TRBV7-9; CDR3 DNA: TGTGCCAGCGCGGAGGGGATGTTCACTGAAGCTTTCTTT; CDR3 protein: CASAEGMFTEAFF
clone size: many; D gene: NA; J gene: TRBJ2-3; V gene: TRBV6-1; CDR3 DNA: TGTGCCAGCAGTGAGCCTATACGGACAGATACGCAGTATTTT; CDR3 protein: CASSEPIRTDTQYF
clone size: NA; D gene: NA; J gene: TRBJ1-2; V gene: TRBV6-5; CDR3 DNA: TGTGCCAGCAGTTACTCGTCTAACTCTGGCTACACCTTC; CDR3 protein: CASSYSSNSGYTF
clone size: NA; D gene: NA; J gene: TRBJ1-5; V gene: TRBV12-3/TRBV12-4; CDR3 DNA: TGTGCCAGCAGTTTTTACGACAGTCAAAATCAGCCCCAGCATTTT; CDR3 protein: CASSFYDSQNQPQHF
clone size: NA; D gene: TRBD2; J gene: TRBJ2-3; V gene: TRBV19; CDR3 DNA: TGTGCCAGTAGTACTAGCGGGGTAATAACAGATACGCAGTATTTT; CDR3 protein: CASSTSGVITDTQYF
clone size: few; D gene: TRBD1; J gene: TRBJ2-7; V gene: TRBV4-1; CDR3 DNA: TGCGCCAGCAGCCACTTATTTGGACAGGGGGTAAACGACGAGCAGTACTTC; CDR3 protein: CASSHLFGQGVNDEQYF
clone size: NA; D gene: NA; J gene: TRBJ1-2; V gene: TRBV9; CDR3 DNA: TGTGCCAGCAGCGTAGCTTATTCGGCAGATCCTCCGACTGATGGCTACACCTTC; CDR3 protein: CASSVAYSADPPTDGYTF
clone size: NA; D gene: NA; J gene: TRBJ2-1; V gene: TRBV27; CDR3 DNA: TGTGCCAGCAGTGGGGTCGATGAGCAGTTCTTC; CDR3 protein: CASSGVDEQFF
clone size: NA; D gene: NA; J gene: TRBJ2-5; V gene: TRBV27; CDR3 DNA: TGTGCCAGCAGTTTCAACGGGGACCAAGAGACCCAGTACTTC; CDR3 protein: CASSFNGDQETQYF
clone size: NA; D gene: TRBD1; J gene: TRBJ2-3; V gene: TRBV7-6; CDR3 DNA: TGTGCCAGCAGCTTAAACAGGGGGCAACCAGATACGCAGTATTTT; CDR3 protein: CASSLNRGQPDTQYF
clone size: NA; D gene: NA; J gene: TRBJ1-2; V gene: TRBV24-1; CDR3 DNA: TGTGCCACCAGTGATCGGGGGACTCCTCGGTATGGCTACACCTTC; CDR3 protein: CATSDRGTPRYGYTF
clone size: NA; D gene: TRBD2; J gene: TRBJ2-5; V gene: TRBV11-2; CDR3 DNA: TGTGCCAGCAGACGTGAGCGGGGTGGGCAAGAGACCCAGTACTTC; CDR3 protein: CASRRERGGQETQYF
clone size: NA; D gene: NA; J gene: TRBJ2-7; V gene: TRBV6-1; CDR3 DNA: TGTGCCAGCAGCCGCGACAGGGAGCAGTACTTC; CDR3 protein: CASSRDREQYF
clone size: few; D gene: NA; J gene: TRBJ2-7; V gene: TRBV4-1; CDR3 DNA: TGCGCCAGCAGCCAATCTGCAGTCCCAACAGAGCAGTACTTC; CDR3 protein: CASSQSAVPTEQYF
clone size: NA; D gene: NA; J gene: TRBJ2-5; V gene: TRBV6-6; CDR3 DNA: TGTGCCAGCAGTTACTCGCTGTCGAAAAGAGAGACAGAAGAAAAAGAGACCCAGTACTTC; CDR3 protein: CASSYSLSKRETEEKETQYF
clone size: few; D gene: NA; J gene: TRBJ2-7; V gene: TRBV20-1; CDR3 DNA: TGCAGTGCTAGAGGACCCAGCTCCTACGAGCAGTACTTC; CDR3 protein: CSARGPSSYEQYF
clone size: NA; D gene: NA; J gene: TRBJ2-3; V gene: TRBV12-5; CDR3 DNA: TGTGCTAGTGGCCTCGAGGGGGTCCTCAGCACAGATACGCAGTATTTT; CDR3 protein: CASGLEGVLSTDTQYF
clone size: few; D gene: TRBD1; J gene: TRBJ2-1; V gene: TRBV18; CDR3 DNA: TGTGCCAGCTCAGGACAGGGGGCGAACAATGAGCAGTTCTTC; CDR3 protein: CASSGQGANNEQFF
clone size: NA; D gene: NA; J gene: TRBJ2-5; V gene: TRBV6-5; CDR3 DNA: TGTGCCAGCAGTTACTCGCTTGGGGCTTTCGGGACCCAGTACTTC; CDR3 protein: CASSYSLGAFGTQYF
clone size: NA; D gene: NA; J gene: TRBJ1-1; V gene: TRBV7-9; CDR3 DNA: TGTGCCAGCAGCTTTGCCCTCGGGGACCACACTGAAGCTTTCTTT; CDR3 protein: CASSFALGDHTEAFF
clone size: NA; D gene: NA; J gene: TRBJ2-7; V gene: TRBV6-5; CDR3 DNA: TGTGCCAGCAGTTACGACACAGAGGTAGCCAGCGACGAGCAGTACTTC; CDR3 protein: CASSYDTEVASDEQYF
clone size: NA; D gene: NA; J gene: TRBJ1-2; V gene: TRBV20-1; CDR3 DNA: TGCAGTGCTAGATCTGCGGACAGAGGATTAGCTAACTATGGCTACACCTTC; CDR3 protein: CSARSADRGLANYGYTF
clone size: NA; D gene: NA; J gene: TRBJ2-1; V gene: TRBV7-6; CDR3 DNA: TGTGCCAGCAGCTTAGGGTCAGCACTCGATGAGCAGTTCTTC; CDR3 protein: CASSLGSALDEQFF
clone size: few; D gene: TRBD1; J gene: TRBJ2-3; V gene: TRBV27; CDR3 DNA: TGTGCCAGCACCCCCGGGACAGGGACGACAGATACGCAGTATTTT; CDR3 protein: CASTPGTGTTDTQYF
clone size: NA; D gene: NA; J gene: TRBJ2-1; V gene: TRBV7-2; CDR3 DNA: TGTGTCAACAGCTTCAAGGGGGGGCCGCGGGAGCAGTTCTTC; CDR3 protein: CVNSFKGGPREQFF
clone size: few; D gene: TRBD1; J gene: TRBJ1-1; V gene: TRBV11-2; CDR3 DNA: TGTGCCAGCAGCTACTTAACAGGGGGCGGTACTGAAGCTTTCTTT; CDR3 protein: CASSYLTGGGTEAFF
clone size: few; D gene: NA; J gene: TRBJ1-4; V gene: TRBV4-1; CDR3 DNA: TGCGCCAGCAGCCAACCGGGATCGGGCGGAAAACTGTTTTTT; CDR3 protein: CASSQPGSGGKLFF
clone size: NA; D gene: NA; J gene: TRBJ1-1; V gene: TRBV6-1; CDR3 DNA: TGTGCCAGCAGTGAATACCCCGCCCGGACAGCTGAAGCTTTCTTT; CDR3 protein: CASSEYPARTAEAFF
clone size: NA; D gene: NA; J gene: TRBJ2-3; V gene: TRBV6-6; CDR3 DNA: TGTGCCAGCAGTTCCAACTCATTTCAGTTATGGGATACGCAGTATTTT; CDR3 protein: CASSSNSFQLWDTQYF
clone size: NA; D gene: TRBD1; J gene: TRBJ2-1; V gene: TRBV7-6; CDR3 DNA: TGTGCCAGCAGCTTTCGGACAGGGTGGAACAATGAGCAGTTCTTC; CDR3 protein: CASSFRTGWNNEQFF
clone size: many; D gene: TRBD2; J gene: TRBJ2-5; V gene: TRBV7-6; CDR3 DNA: TGTGCCAGCAGCTCAGGACTAGCGGGAGATCAAGAGACCCAGTACTTC; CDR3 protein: CASSSGLAGDQETQYF
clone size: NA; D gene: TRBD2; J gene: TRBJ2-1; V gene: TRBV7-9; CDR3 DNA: TGTGCCAGCAGCTGGAGGACTAGCTACAATGAGCAGTTCTTC; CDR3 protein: CASSWRTSYNEQFF
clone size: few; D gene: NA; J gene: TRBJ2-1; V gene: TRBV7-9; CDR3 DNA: TGTGCCAGCAGCCCCCCCCGGGGAATCTCCTACAATGAGCAGTTCTTC; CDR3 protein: CASSPPRGISYNEQFF
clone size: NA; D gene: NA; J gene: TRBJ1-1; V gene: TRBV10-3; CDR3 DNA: TGTGCCATCTCCGGTGCGCGGACTGAAGCTTTCTTT; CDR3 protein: CAISGARTEAFF
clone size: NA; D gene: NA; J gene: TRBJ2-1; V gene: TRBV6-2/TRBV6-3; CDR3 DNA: TGTGCCAGCAGTTATGATGGATACAATGAGCAGTTCTTC; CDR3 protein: CASSYDGYNEQFF
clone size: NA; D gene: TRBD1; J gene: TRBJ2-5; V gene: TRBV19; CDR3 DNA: TGTGCCAGTACCACTTCGGACAGGGAAGAGACCCAGTACTTC; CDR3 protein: CASTTSDREETQYF
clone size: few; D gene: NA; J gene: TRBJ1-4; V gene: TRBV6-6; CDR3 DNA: TGTGCCAGCACCGATTTTGACTTTGAGGGCGAAAAACTGTTTTTT; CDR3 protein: CASTDFDFEGEKLFF
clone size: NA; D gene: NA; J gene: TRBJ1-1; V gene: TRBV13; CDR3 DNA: TGTGCCAGCAGCACCCCAGAGGGAATGAACACTGAAGCTTTCTTT; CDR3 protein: CASSTPEGMNTEAFF
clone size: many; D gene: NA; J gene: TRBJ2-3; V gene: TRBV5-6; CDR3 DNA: TGTGCCAGCAGCTCCGGAGCCGCCAGCACAGATACGCAGTATTTT; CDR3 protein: CASSSGAASTDTQYF
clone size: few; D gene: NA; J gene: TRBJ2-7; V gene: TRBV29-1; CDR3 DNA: TGCAGCGTTGAAGATTCGACAGACGGCTCCTACGAGCAGTACTTC; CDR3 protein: CSVEDSTDGSYEQYF